This entry lists 28 T cell receptor beta chains sequenced from one sample in a study of long-term antiretroviral therapy in people with HIV. Samples were assayed with immunoSEQ v3.0 at survey level. Assay used: immunoSEQ multiplex PCR; TCRdb lists only in-frame clones, some missing. The data hold 20,000 to 25,000 clones, with 70% to 80% observed a single time. Sequencing used unsorted PBMCs, obtained around 21 months before starting antiretroviral therapy. The receptors were gathered from a woman between 40 and 50 years old with HIV.

V gene TRBV11-2 combines with J gene TRBJ1-1; no reliable D call. Germline-derived CDR1 and CDR2 are SGHAT and FQNNGV. This CDR3 has 12 residues. Trimming took off 6 bases at V and 11 bases at J, with 16 bases between the two ends. This CDR3 is CASSPLSGEAFF. The DNA for the CDR3 is TGTGCCAGCAGTCCTCTTTCCGGCGAGGCTTTCTTT. Full variable domain (remainder filled in from reference TRBV11-2 and TRBJ1-1): EAGVAQSPRYKIIEKRQSVAFWCNPISGHATLYWYQQILGQGPKLLIQFQNNGVVDDSQLPKDRFSAERLKGVDSTLKIQPAKLEDSAVYLCASSPLSGEAFFGQGTRLTVV.

The chain couples TRBV7-2 to TRBJ1-1; D perhaps matches TRBD1 (5 bases). V gave up 1 base and J gave up 10 bases, with 13 bases separating them. The CDR3 contains 13 residues. Germline lookup yields CDR1 SGHTA and CDR2 FQGNSA. The CDR3 sequence: CASSLGGVVGAFF. In DNA form, the CDR3 reads TGTGCCAGCAGCTTAGGGGGGGTAGTCGGAGCTTTCTTT.

The chain is built from TRBV5-5 and TRBJ1-2, with D maybe TRBD1 (6 bases). Trimming cost V 4 bases and J 7 bases, with 14 bases left between them. This CDR3 has 13 amino acids. CDR1 and CDR2 (germline): SGHKS, YYEKEE (reference sequence). In nucleotides, the CDR3 is TGTGCCAGCAGCCCTTTGGACAGATCTGGCTACACCTTC. Protein: CASSPLDRSGYTF.

This clone was counted a single time. The V call is TRBV10-3, the J call TRBJ2-2; possibly TRBD2 for D (6 bases). Germline V lookup: CDR1 ENHRY, CDR2 SYGVKD. There are 16 residues in the CDR3. V lost 5 bases to trimming and J lost 4 bases, with 17 bases between them. CDR3 sequence: CAISSLAGGPTGELFF. In DNA, the CDR3 is TGTGCCATCAGTTCTCTAGCTGGAGGGCCCACCGGGGAGCTGTTTTTT.

This rearrangement joins TRBV15 to TRBJ2-5, with D perhaps matching TRBD2 (6 bases). The CDR3 spans 18 residues. Trimming removed 0 bases at V and 2 bases at J, with 19 bases between. CDR1 and CDR2 from the germline V gene are LNHNV and YYDKDF (reference sequence). CDR3 protein: CATSRDAGLQGGQETQYF. The CDR3 DNA reads as TGTGCCACCAGCAGAGATGCGGGTTTGCAGGGAGGTCAAGAGACCCAGTACTTC.

The chain is built from TRBV2 and TRBJ2-3; maybe TRBD1 (5 bases). V lost 2 bases to trimming and J lost 2 bases, with 14 bases between them. Germline values: CDR1 SNHLY, CDR2 FYNNEI. The CDR3 consists of 16 residues. The CDR3 nucleotides are TGTGCCAGCAGTGAATCCGACAGTTATTACACAGATACGCAGTATTTT. Translation: CASSESDSYYTDTQYF.

The genes are TRBV4-1 and TRBJ2-1, with 7 bases identical to TRBD2. The CDR3 runs to 14 residues. The trim removed 1 base at V and 5 bases at J, leaving 2 bases unmatched. Germline assignment: CDR1 MGHRA and CDR2 YSYEKL. CDR3 DNA sequence: TGCGCCAGCAGCCAAGGACTAGCCCACAATGAGCAGTTCTTC. Translating gives CASSQGLAHNEQFF.

This rearrangement joins TRBV5-1 to TRBJ2-2, with TRBD2 matching 14 bases. The CDR3 has 16 residues. J lost 4 bases, V lost 4 bases, and 3 bases had no gene match. From germline, CDR1 is SGHRS and CDR2 YFSETQ. This CDR3 is CASSRGLAGVTGELFF. DNA for the CDR3: TGCGCCAGCAGCAGGGGACTAGCGGGGGTCACCGGGGAGCTGTTTTTT.

This rearrangement joins TRBV27 to TRBJ2-3; a weak D match, TRBD1 (6 bases). Germline V lookup: CDR1 MNHEY, CDR2 SMNVEV (reference sequence). The CDR3 sequence is 15 residues long. V was clipped by 3 bases and J by 2 bases, with 12 bases between them. CDR3 in amino acids: CASSFYDRFTDTQYF. CDR3 nucleotide sequence: TGTGCCAGCAGTTTCTACGACAGGTTCACAGATACGCAGTATTTT.

The gene calls are TRBV4-1 and TRBJ2-2; D unresolved. Germline CDR1 and CDR2: MGHRA and YSYEKL. V gave up 4 bases and J gave up 4 bases, with 13 bases separating them. This CDR3 is built from 15 residues. In nucleotides, the CDR3 is TGCGCCAGCAGCCTGATTATTTCGGGCACCGGGGAGCTGTTTTTT. It specifies CASSLIISGTGELFF.

The chain combines TRBV27 with TRBJ2-3; 7 positions match TRBD1. The trim removed 9 bases at V and 3 bases at J, leaving 9 bases unmatched. CDR1 MNHEY and CDR2 SMNVEV come from the germline V gene (reference sequence). The CDR3 contains 14 residues. As DNA, the CDR3 is TGTGCCAGTGAGCGGTACAGGGGTACAGATACGCAGTATTTT. The encoded protein is CASERYRGTDTQYF.

The chain links TRBV6-6 to TRBJ1-5, with 9 bases aligning to TRBD1. Germline V CDR1 and CDR2: MNHNY, SVGAGI (reference sequence). V was pared by 0 bases and J by 6 bases, with 3 bases of the junction left unmatched. The CDR3 has 15 amino acids. CDR3 in DNA: TGTGCCAGCAGTTACTCGGACAGGGGAGGTCAGCCCCAGCATTTT. Protein product: CASSYSDRGGQPQHF.

The chain recombines TRBV19 with TRBJ1-5; D remains unclear. This CDR3 has 16 residues. The germline V gene encodes CDR1 LNHDA and CDR2 SQIVND (reference sequence). The V and J ends lost 5 bases and 1 base respectively, with 15 bases between them. The CDR3 reads CASSPVGRESNQPQHF. The CDR3 DNA follows: TGTGCCAGTAGTCCCGTAGGGAGGGAAAGCAATCAGCCCCAGCATTTT.

The chain carries TRBV5-1 and TRBJ1-4; no definite D call. The CDR3 contains 15 residues. Germline values: CDR1 SGHRS, CDR2 YFSETQ. The V gene lost 4 bases and the J gene lost 0 bases, with 10 bases spanning the gap. For the CDR3, the DNA is TGCGCCAGCAGCCGGCAGCCCTCAACTAATGAAAAACTGTTTTTT. Its protein product is CASSRQPSTNEKLFF. Full variable domain (missing parts from reference TRBV5-1 and TRBJ1-4): KAGVTQTPRYLIKTRGQQVTLSCSPISGHRSVSWYQQTPGQGLQFLFEYFSETQRNKGNFPGRFSGRQFSNSRSEMNVSTLELGDSALYLCASSRQPSTNEKLFFGSGTQLSVL.

This chain joins TRBV10-3 and TRBJ2-3; D is unclear. The CDR3 runs to 11 residues. Germline CDR1 ENHRY, CDR2 SYGVKD. The ends were cut back, 4 bases at V and 4 bases at J, with 3 bases in the middle. The CDR3 sequence is CAISVADTQYF. For the CDR3, the DNA is TGTGCCATCAGTGTGGCAGATACGCAGTATTTT.

This CDR3 reads CAWSATTGRWNYGYTF. DNA of the CDR3: TGTGCCTGGAGTGCAACTACAGGGCGGTGGAACTATGGCTACACCTTC. J is TRBJ1-2 and V is TRBV30; tentatively, D is TRBD1 (6 bases). The germline V and J ends were trimmed by 1 base and 2 bases, with 17 bases remaining between them. CDR1 is GTSNPN, CDR2 SVGIG, per germline (reference sequence). CDR3 length: 16 residues.

The chain joins TRBV5-8 to TRBJ2-3; D call uncertain. Trimming removed 0 bases at V and 3 bases at J, with 11 bases between. The CDR3 length is 15 residues. CDR1 SGHTS and CDR2 YDEGEE come from the germline V gene. CDR3 amino acids: CASSLDRRGTDTQYF. CDR3 sequence (DNA): TGTGCCAGCAGCTTGGATCGGAGAGGAACAGATACGCAGTATTTT.

The J gene is TRBJ1-2, the V gene TRBV7-8, with D unresolved. Between the trimmed V and J ends, which lost 0 bases and 4 bases, there was a span of 9 bases. Germline CDR1 and CDR2: SGHVS and FQNEAQ. The CDR3 has 14 residues. The DNA of the CDR3 is TGTGCCAGCAGCTTAGCGGGAGCCGTCTATGGCTACACCTTC. This encodes CASSLAGAVYGYTF.

The V and J genes are TRBV29-1 and TRBJ1-2; D may be TRBD1 (6 bases). This CDR3 is 11 amino acids long. Germline V gene sequence: CDR1 SQVTM, CDR2 ANQGSEA. Trimming shortened V by 8 bases and J by 4 bases, and 11 bases separated the two germline ends. DNA for the CDR3: TGCAGCACCCTGGACAGCTATGGCTACACCTTC. Encoded protein: CSTLDSYGYTF.

The chain carries TRBV9 and TRBJ2-1; 7 bases map to TRBD2. In germline, CDR1 is SGDLS, CDR2 YYNGEE. CDR3 length: 17 amino acids. With 4 bases clipped from V and 2 bases from J, the junction kept 12 bases outside the gene matches. For the CDR3, the DNA is TGTGCCAGCAGCTCCACAATCAGCGGGGTGGCCTACAATGAGCAGTTCTTC. Amino acids: CASSSTISGVAYNEQFF.

The chain carries TRBV30 and TRBJ2-3; 11 nucleotides match TRBD2. The CDR3 is made up of 14 amino acids. V lost 3 bases to trimming and J lost 5 bases; unmatched junction nucleotides: 4. CDR1 is GTSNPN and CDR2 is SVGIG in the germline V gene (reference sequence). CDR3 in amino acids: CAWSLAGGGDTQYF. The CDR3 nucleotides are TGTGCCTGGAGCCTAGCGGGAGGCGGAGATACGCAGTATTTT.

This sequence joins TRBV5-1 and TRBJ1-5, with D tentatively TRBD1 (5 bases). This CDR3 has 15 amino acids. Trimming removed 4 bases from V and 1 base from J, with 12 bases in between. The germline CDR1 and CDR2 sequences are SGHRS and YFSETQ. CDR3 loop: CASSGGTGSNQPQHF. The CDR3 DNA sequence: TGCGCCAGCAGCGGGGGGACGGGCAGCAATCAGCCCCAGCATTTT.

V gene TRBV7-9 combines with J gene TRBJ2-7; 10 bases align to TRBD1. Germline V CDR1 and CDR2: SEHNR, FQNEAQ (reference sequence). This CDR3 has 15 residues. Trimming took 4 bases from V and 5 from J; bases not matched to a gene: 8. The CDR3 spells CASSYGTGEVHEQYF. CDR3 nucleotide sequence: TGTGCCAGCAGCTACGGGACAGGGGAGGTACACGAGCAGTACTTC.

V and J are TRBV2 and TRBJ1-5, with no clear D. CDR1 is SNHLY and CDR2 is FYNNEI in the germline V gene. The CDR3 totals 13 residues. V shed 7 bases and J shed 6 bases, with 13 bases lying between them. The CDR3 region has the DNA TGTGCCAGCATGTTTTACTTAAGTCAGCCCCAGCATTTT. It is translated as CASMFYLSQPQHF. The full variable domain, with the rest looked up from reference TRBV2 and TRBJ1-5, is EPEVTQTPSHQVTQMGQEVILRCVPISNHLYFYWYRQILGQKVEFLVSFYNNEISEKSEIFDDQFSVERPDGSNFTLKIRSTKLEDSAMYFCASMFYLSQPQHFGDGTRLSIL.

This clone was counted between two and nine times. The CDR3 sequence: CASSYTSGSYEQYF. The CDR3, as DNA: TGTGCCAGCAGTTACACTAGCGGGAGCTACGAGCAGTACTTC. This chain joins TRBV6-6 and TRBJ2-7; 11 bases are shared with TRBD2. The germline V gene encodes CDR1 MNHNY and CDR2 SVGAGI (reference sequence). This CDR3 region has 14 residues. Trimming at V came to 2 bases and at J to 3 bases, leaving 0 bases not matched to a gene.

The chain employs TRBV6-5 and TRBJ2-2; no definite D call. Germline V lookup: CDR1 MNHEY, CDR2 SVGAGI. The CDR3 is 13 amino acids. V was clipped by 5 bases and J by 1 base, with 5 bases between them. The CDR3 region is CASSKVNTGELFF. In DNA, the CDR3 is TGTGCCAGCAGTAAGGTGAACACCGGGGAGCTGTTTTTT.

The chain couples TRBV7-8 to TRBJ2-5; D is perhaps TRBD2 (5 bases). Deletions cut 7 bases from V and 4 bases from J, with 10 bases between. The CDR3 has 12 residues. Germline V gene sequence: CDR1 SGHVS, CDR2 FQNEAQ. CDR3 DNA sequence: TGTGCCAGCAACCGAGGGCGAGAGACCCAGTACTTC. It is translated as CASNRGRETQYF.

The rearrangement uses TRBV5-6 and TRBJ1-1; the match to TRBD1 covers 8 bases. V lost 4 bases, J lost 0 bases, and 2 bases stayed unmatched. The CDR3 contains 14 residues. Germline V gene sequence: CDR1 SGHDT, CDR2 YYEEEE. CDR3: CASSGGQVNTEAFF. In nucleotides, the CDR3 is TGTGCCAGCAGCGGGGGACAGGTGAACACTGAAGCTTTCTTT.